The TCR beta chain described here comes from a study of blood T cells in healthy people across ages. Turning to the study itself: About one barcoded beta molecule was captured per two T cells (by template switching). General observations from the study: The fall in TCR beta diversity per million T cells was roughly linear with age. Unsorted PBMC material precluded a definitive naive versus antigen-experienced comparison.

The CDR3 has 16 residues. J lost 1 base, V lost 5 bases, and 8 bases had no gene match. Using a J-beta primer mix together with a sample-barcoded 5' primer, a second PCR was run for roughly 6 to 12 cycles. Each CDR3 protein gets one entry after TCRdb re-called the 5' RACE reads with MiXCR. The table has just over 1 million distinct CDR3 sequences, less than 50% seen once. Worth noting for this clonotype: The antigen is unknown.

This clonotype was obtained from a woman aged 55-69 years in good health. Input material: blood. This chain uses TRBV12-3 or TRBV12-4 with TRBJ2-5, with 9 bases lining up with TRBD2. The CDR3 region is CASSPSGTSLQETQYF. The CDR3 DNA follows: TGTGCCAGCAGTCCCTCCGGGACTAGCCTCCAAGAGACCCAGTACTTC.